This TCR beta chain was identified during a study of vaccination and CD4 T cells after COVID-19. Across the whole study: Participants received two doses of either BNT162b2 or mRNA-1273 vaccine. Overall study results and limits: The study found that a median 86.3% of reactive clones in convalescent patients appeared only post-vaccination.

Treatment in this sample: approximately 10-day PBMC culture with coronavirus spike peptide pools or control peptides (ViraFEST assay). The Oncomine TCR Beta short-read assay was applied to DNA of cultured CD4+ T cells. Genomic DNA was isolated from cultured CD4+ T cells. TCRdb passed the PCR reads through MiXCR, listing each CDR3 protein once. The table has 5,500 or so distinct CDR3 sequences, 71% seen once. This clonotype has more than one count but fewer than ten. Its cognate antigen is unknown. The length of the CDR3 is 16 residues. The germline V and J ends were trimmed by 5 bases and 5 bases, with 20 bases remaining between them. Germline loops: CDR1 MNHEY, CDR2 SMNVEV (reference sequence).

The TCR was taken from a human donor who had recovered from COVID-19. The V and J genes are TRBV27 and TRBJ2-3; D is possibly TRBD1 or TRBD2 (6 bases each). The sequencing sample was made of CD4+ T cells from blood, cultured in vitro. The CDR3 coding sequence is TGTGCCAGCAGTCGTTCCGGGGGCCGGTTCAGAGATACGCAGTATTTT. It yields the protein CASSRSGGRFRDTQYF.